These 13 T cell receptor beta chains share one sample of origin, sequenced in a study of shared clonotypes between healthy human individuals. The protocol was immunoSEQ multiplex PCR, while the TCRdb copy is restricted to in-frame clones and leaves out a portion. The sample includes about 2.4 million clones, approximately 94% of them seen just once. Sequencing was carried out using naive CD4+ T cells sorted from blood. The sample's subset: CD45RA+ positively selected. The receptors here all came from a man between 18 and 29 years old in good health.

Of note for this clone: The sample contains more than one DNA sequence encoding this CDR3. The genes are TRBV6-5 and TRBJ1-1, with 8 bases aligning to TRBD1. Trimming at V came to 6 bases and at J to 0 bases, leaving 3 bases not matched to a gene. CDR3 length equals 14 residues. CDR1 is MNHEY, CDR2 SVGAGI, per germline. The CDR3: CASSRDRMNTEAFF. The DNA for the CDR3 is TGTGCCAGCAGCCGGGACAGGATGAACACTGAAGCTTTCTTT.

This clone has a handful of counts. Other nucleotide sequences in the sample specify the same CDR3. The rearrangement uses TRBV5-1 and TRBJ1-4; unclear D gene. V gave up 0 bases and J gave up 1 base, with 7 bases separating them. CDR1 is SGHRS, CDR2 YFSETQ, per germline. This CDR3 is built from 15 residues. In DNA form, the CDR3 reads TGCGCCAGCAGCTTGGAGGCAGGAACTAATGAAAAACTGTTTTTT. Translating gives CASSLEAGTNEKLFF.

The V call is TRBV7-2, the J call TRBJ2-3; 10 nucleotides agree with TRBD2. Germline V gives CDR1 SGHTA, CDR2 FQGNSA. The CDR3 sequence is 17 residues long. V shed 2 bases and J 4 bases; nucleotides not matched to a gene: 9. The CDR3: CASSLYGRTSGSDTQYF. CDR3 DNA sequence: TGTGCCAGCAGCTTATACGGGCGGACTAGCGGCTCAGATACGCAGTATTTT.

The J gene is TRBJ2-7, the V gene TRBV5-6; TRBD2 matches 7 bases. In germline, CDR1 is SGHDT, CDR2 YYEEEE. This CDR3 is 16 amino acids long. After removal of 1 base from V and 2 bases from J, the junction contained 9 bases not matched to a gene. The CDR3 coding sequence is TGTGCCAGCAGCTTGATAGCGGGCGGCCTGGCCTACGAGCAGTACTTC. This translates into CASSLIAGGLAYEQYF.

The rearrangement links TRBV7-3 to TRBJ1-1, with D possibly TRBD1 on 6 matching bases. The CDR3 has 13 amino acids. The germline CDR1 and CDR2 sequences are SGHTA and FQGTGA. V was trimmed by 5 bases and J by 1 base, leaving 8 bases between them. The CDR3 region has the DNA TGTGCCAGCAGCACCAGGGGGAACACTGAAGCTTTCTTT. As protein: CASSTRGNTEAFF.

J is TRBJ2-1 and V is TRBV11-3; weak D call: TRBD2 (6 bases). With 5 bases removed from V and 1 base from J, the gap between germline ends came to 18 bases. Germline V gene data show CDR1 as SGHNT and CDR2 as YENEEA. The length of the CDR3 is 17 residues. In DNA form, the CDR3 reads TGTGCCAGCAGCGGGACTTTCTTTCAAGGGTCCTACAATGAGCAGTTCTTC. Amino acid sequence: CASSGTFFQGSYNEQFF. The full variable domain, with the rest looked up from reference TRBV11-3 and TRBJ2-1, is EAGVVQSPRYKIIEKKQPVAFWCNPISGHNTLYWYLQNLGQGPELLIRYENEEAVDDSQLPKDRFSAERLKGVDSTLKIQPAELGDSAVYLCASSGTFFQGSYNEQFFGPGTRLTVL.

The V gene is TRBV6-4, the J gene TRBJ2-1; 8 nucleotides align to TRBD2. Per the germline V gene, CDR1 is MRHNA and CDR2 is SNTAGT. CDR3 length: 15 amino acids. Trimming removed 3 bases from V and 8 bases from J; junction bases left unmatched: 9. Here the CDR3 reads CASSEGRTSRDEQFF. The CDR3 DNA sequence: TGTGCCAGCAGTGAGGGGCGGACTAGCAGGGATGAGCAGTTCTTC.

The CDR3 sequence: CASRPGSYNEQFF. Written as DNA, the CDR3 is TGTGCCAGCAGGCCAGGATCCTACAATGAGCAGTTCTTC. The rearrangement joins TRBV2 to TRBJ2-1; D is unclear. The ends were cut back, 6 bases at V and 1 base at J, with 7 bases in the middle. The germline CDR1 and CDR2 sequences are SNHLY and FYNNEI. The CDR3 loop spans 13 amino acids.

The rearrangement uses TRBV11-2 and TRBJ2-1, with D possibly TRBD1 on 5 matching bases. This CDR3 is built from 16 residues. V dropped 6 bases and J dropped 0 bases, with 15 bases sitting between them. CDR1 SGHAT and CDR2 FQNNGV come from the germline V gene. CDR3 in DNA: TGTGCCAGCAGATGGACACTCAGGAGCTCCTACAATGAGCAGTTCTTC. Amino acid sequence: CASRWTLRSSYNEQFF.

The rearrangement links TRBV28 to TRBJ2-5; no clear D. The CDR3 has 10 residues. Germline-derived CDR1 and CDR2 are MDHEN and SYDVKM. V was shortened by 7 bases and J by 5 bases, with 5 bases between the two germline ends. This chain's CDR3 is CASKGETQYF. CDR3 DNA sequence: TGTGCCAGCAAAGGGGAGACCCAGTACTTC.

As concerns this clone: Other nucleotide sequences in the sample specify the same CDR3. V usage is TRBV30 and J usage is TRBJ1-5, with TRBD1 matching over 7 bases. V was pared by 0 bases and J by 7 bases, with 6 bases of the junction left unmatched. Germline CDR1 and CDR2: GTSNPN and SVGIG (reference sequence). CDR3 length: 14 residues. CDR3 nucleotide sequence: TGTGCCTGGAGTGTAGGAGGGGGCGGACAGCCCCAGCATTTT. Protein: CAWSVGGGGQPQHF. Variable domain in full (rest from reference TRBV30 and TRBJ1-5): SQTIHQWPATLVQPVGSPLSLECTVEGTSNPNLYWYRQAAGRGLQLLFYSVGIGQISSEVPQNLSASRPQDRQFILSSKKLLLSDSGFYLCAWSVGGGGQPQHFGDGTRLSIL.

The chain combines TRBV6-5 with TRBJ2-7; 7 nucleotides match TRBD2. CDR1 is MNHEY and CDR2 is SVGAGI in the germline V gene. The CDR3 sequence is 12 residues long. The junction had 6 bases not matched to a gene; V was cut back by 6 bases and J by 7 bases. This CDR3 reads CASRSLGGEQYF. The CDR3 DNA reads TGTGCCAGCAGGTCCTTGGGAGGGGAGCAGTACTTC.

The chain joins TRBV6-5 to TRBJ2-5; 7 positions match TRBD2. The trim removed 4 bases at V and 6 bases at J, leaving 8 bases unmatched. Germline V lookup: CDR1 MNHEY, CDR2 SVGAGI. The CDR3 spans 14 residues. The CDR3 region is CASSWGLSVKTQYF. CDR3 bases: TGTGCCAGCAGTTGGGGACTATCGGTAAAGACCCAGTACTTC.